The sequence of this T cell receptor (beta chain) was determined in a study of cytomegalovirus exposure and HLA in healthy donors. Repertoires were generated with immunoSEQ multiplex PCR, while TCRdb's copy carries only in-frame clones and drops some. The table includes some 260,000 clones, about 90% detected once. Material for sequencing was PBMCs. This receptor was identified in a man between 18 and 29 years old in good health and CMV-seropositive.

The CDR3 spells CASSLAQGQSNEQFF. Written as DNA, the CDR3 is TGTGCCAGCAGCTTGGCCCAGGGGCAAAGCAATGAGCAGTTCTTC. The rearrangement joins TRBV5-4 to TRBJ2-1, with D perhaps TRBD1 (6 bases). V was clipped by 0 bases and J by 6 bases, with 13 bases between them. The CDR3 is made up of 15 amino acids. Germline CDR1 is SGHNT and CDR2 is YYREEE (reference sequence).